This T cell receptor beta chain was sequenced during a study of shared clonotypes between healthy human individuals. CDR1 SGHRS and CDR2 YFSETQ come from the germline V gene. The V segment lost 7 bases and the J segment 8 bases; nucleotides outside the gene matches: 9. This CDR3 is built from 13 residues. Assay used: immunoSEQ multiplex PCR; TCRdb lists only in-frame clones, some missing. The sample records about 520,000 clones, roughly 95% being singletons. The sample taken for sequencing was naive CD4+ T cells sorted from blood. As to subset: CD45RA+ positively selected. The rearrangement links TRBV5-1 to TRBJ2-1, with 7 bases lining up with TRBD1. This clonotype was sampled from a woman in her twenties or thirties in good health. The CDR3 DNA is TGCGCCAGCTCGACAGGGCCCCCATATGAGCAGTTCTTC. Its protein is CASSTGPPYEQFF.